The 7 T cell receptor beta chains given below trace back to one sample, sequenced in a study of T cell clonotyping in hematopoietic cell transplantation. As to time point: recipient sample about 28 days before transplant, after cytoreduction. Using immunoSEQ multiplex PCR, the repertoire was profiled, and TCRdb retains in-frame clones only, with some absent. The sample carries about 80,000 clones, less than 96% recorded once. The source was peripheral blood mononuclear cells, collected before stem cell transplant. The origin of the receptors is a woman between 45 and 65 years old with acute myeloid leukemia. Some clones in this sample may be carry-over from other donors' samples.

V usage is TRBV20-1 and J usage is TRBJ2-1; no clear D gene. V dropped 4 bases and J dropped 7 bases, with 8 bases sitting between them. Germline V gives CDR1 DFQATT, CDR2 SNEGSKA (reference sequence). The CDR3 consists of 11 residues. The CDR3 protein is CSAKKTNEQFF. For the CDR3, the DNA is TGCAGTGCTAAAAAGACTAATGAGCAGTTCTTC.

The chain combines TRBV28 with TRBJ2-7; possibly TRBD1 for D (5 bases). V was pared by 6 bases and J by 0 bases, with 12 bases between. This CDR3 has 14 amino acids. CDR1 and CDR2 (germline): MDHEN, SYDVKM. The CDR3 loop reads CASSLRTLSYEQYF. The DNA of the CDR3 is TGTGCCAGCAGCCTGAGGACACTCTCCTACGAGCAGTACTTC. Using reference TRBV28 and TRBJ2-7 for the parts outside the CDR3, the full variable domain is DVKVTQSSRYLVKRTGEKVFLECVQDMDHENMFWYRQDPGLGLRLIYFSYDVKMKEKGDIPEGYSVSREKKERFSLILESASTNQTSMYLCASSLRTLSYEQYFGPGTRLTVT.

In its sample, this clone was seen once. The chain employs TRBV5-8 and TRBJ2-5; D call uncertain. Trimming left V 2 bases short and J 2 bases short, with 13 bases between. This CDR3 has 15 residues. The germline V gene encodes CDR1 SGHTS and CDR2 YDEGEE. This CDR3 is CASSFFGREQETQYF. The DNA of the CDR3 is TGTGCCAGCAGCTTTTTTGGGCGAGAGCAAGAGACCCAGTACTTC.

This sequence joins TRBV7-9 and TRBJ2-2, with D maybe TRBD1 (6 bases). Germline V gene lookup returns CDR1 SEHNR and CDR2 FQNEAQ (reference sequence). CDR3 length: 15 residues. V lost 5 bases and J lost 4, with 14 bases in between. The CDR3 region is CASSPRTGSTGELFF. The CDR3 nucleotides read TGTGCCAGCAGCCCTAGAACAGGGTCCACCGGGGAGCTGTTTTTT.

The chain carries TRBV6-1 and TRBJ1-2; D unclear. CDR1 is MNHNS, CDR2 SASEGT, per germline. The CDR3 contains 16 residues. The V end was cut by 0 bases, the J end by 5 bases, with 16 bases between. As DNA, the CDR3 is TGTGCCAGCAGTGAAGCTTCTACAGCCCCGGGGTATGGCTACACCTTC. It encodes CASSEASTAPGYGYTF.

This sequence joins TRBV30 and TRBJ2-3, with D tentatively TRBD1 (6 bases). This CDR3 is built from 15 residues. CDR1 and CDR2 (germline): GTSNPN, SVGIG (reference sequence). Trimming shortened V by 1 base and J by 4 bases, and 15 bases separated the two germline ends. The CDR3 nucleotides are TGTGCCTGGAGTGGGGGGACAACTGGTGCAGATACGCAGTATTTT. Its protein product is CAWSGGTTGADTQYF.

The chain couples TRBV9 to TRBJ1-6; no firm D call. Germline V gene sequence: CDR1 SGDLS, CDR2 YYNGEE. The CDR3 sequence is 13 residues long. Trimming took 0 bases from V and 7 from J, leaving 5 bases between them. The CDR3 sequence is CASSVGGNSPLHF. CDR3 in DNA: TGTGCCAGCAGCGTAGGAGGGAATTCACCCCTCCACTTT.